The 23 T cell receptor beta chains below come from one sample, sequenced in a study of long-term antiretroviral therapy in people with HIV. Researchers report immunoSEQ v3.0 was run at survey level. Clones were read by immunoSEQ multiplex PCR, and TCRdb kept only the in-frame ones, dropping some. The table has 20,000 to 25,000 clones, around 81% seen once; the top ten hold approximately 15%. The sequenced sample was unsorted PBMCs, obtained 2.9 years after starting antiretroviral therapy. The receptors shown here come from a woman in her 30s with HIV.

The gene calls are TRBV2 and TRBJ1-1; D is unresolved. Germline V CDR1 and CDR2: SNHLY, FYNNEI. Trimming took 7 bases from V and 1 from J, leaving 4 bases between them. The CDR3 sequence is 11 residues long. The CDR3 is CASMRNTEAFF. CDR3 DNA: TGTGCCAGCATGAGGAACACTGAAGCTTTCTTT.

By share, this clone ranks as large. V gene TRBV4-1 combines with J gene TRBJ2-3; maybe TRBD1 (6 bases). CDR3 length: 16 residues. V was clipped by 1 base and J by 4 bases, with 15 bases between them. Germline values: CDR1 MGHRA, CDR2 YSYEKL. The CDR3: CASSQVLQGYSDTQYF. CDR3 nucleotides: TGCGCCAGCAGCCAAGTCCTACAGGGATATTCAGATACGCAGTATTTT.

The gene calls are TRBV4-1 and TRBJ2-7, with D uncertain. From germline, CDR1 is MGHRA and CDR2 YSYEKL. The length of the CDR3 is 14 residues. Trimming pared 0 bases from V and 0 bases from J, leaving 6 bases between. CDR3 DNA sequence: TGCGCCAGCAGCCAAGATCCGAGCTCCTACGAGCAGTACGTC. Encoded protein: CASSQDPSSYEQYV.

CDR3 nucleotides: TGTGCCAGCAGCGTGGCAGGGGGGGGTTATGGCTACACCTTC. Its protein product is CASSVAGGGYGYTF. The chain carries TRBV9 and TRBJ1-2; 7 nucleotides align to TRBD1. The CDR3 length is 14 residues. Trimming took 2 bases from V and 5 from J; bases not matched to a gene: 6. The V gene's germline CDR1 is SGDLS and CDR2 YYNGEE. Looking up the rest from reference TRBV9 and TRBJ1-2 gives the full variable domain: DSGVTQTPKHLITATGQRVTLRCSPRSGDLSVYWYQQSLDQGLQFLIQYYNGEERAKGNILERFSAQQFPDLHSELNLSSLELGDSALYFCASSVAGGGYGYTFGSGTRLTVV.

This clone was observed a single time. The chain carries TRBV5-1 and TRBJ1-1; 8 bases agree with TRBD1. The J segment lost 5 bases and the V segment lost 5 bases, leaving 14 bases of the junction unmatched. The CDR3 consists of 16 residues. Germline CDR1 reads SGHRS; CDR2 reads YFSETQ. The CDR3, as DNA: TGCGCCAGCAGTTCTGGACAGGGTGGAGAAAAAACTGAAGCTTTCTTT. Protein product: CASSSGQGGEKTEAFF.

This chain uses TRBV6-4 with TRBJ1-1; possibly TRBD1 for D (5 bases). This CDR3 contains 15 residues. V was pared by 0 bases and J by 1 base, with 9 bases between. Germline assignment: CDR1 MRHNA and CDR2 SNTAGT. CDR3 nucleotides: TGTGCCAGCAGTGACTCTCCAACAGGGAACACTGAAGCTTTCTTT. Translated, it gives CASSDSPTGNTEAFF.

This chain links TRBV5-1 with TRBJ1-1; TRBD1 aligns across 8 bases. With V trimmed by 4 bases and J by 4 bases, 15 bases remained unmatched. Germline values: CDR1 SGHRS, CDR2 YFSETQ. The CDR3 consists of 17 residues. CDR3 in amino acids: CASSPGQGLGLSTEAFF. CDR3 DNA: TGCGCCAGCAGCCCAGGACAGGGTCTAGGGCTGAGCACTGAAGCTTTCTTT.

This chain uses TRBV7-8 with TRBJ2-5; D gene ambiguous. The CDR3 extends over 14 amino acids. Trimming removed 2 bases from V and 9 bases from J, with 16 bases in between. CDR1 and CDR2 (germline): SGHVS, FQNEAQ. CDR3 residues: CASSLNRRLEPQYF. CDR3 bases: TGTGCCAGCAGCTTAAACCGCCGGTTGGAGCCCCAGTACTTC.

Only one count was recorded for this clone. The chain links TRBV11-3 to TRBJ2-7; perhaps TRBD2 as D (7 bases). The CDR3 is 15 residues long. Per the germline V gene, CDR1 is SGHNT and CDR2 is YENEEA. V dropped 0 bases and J dropped 6 bases, with 15 bases sitting between them. The CDR3 loop reads CASSLDRVGGGEQYV. CDR3 in DNA: TGTGCCAGCAGCTTAGATCGAGTGGGAGGGGGCGAGCAGTACGTC.

The CDR3 coding sequence is TGTGCCTGGAGGATGCAGGGGAACACTGAAGCTTTCTTT. This gives the protein CAWRMQGNTEAFF. The rearrangement links TRBV30 to TRBJ1-1; possibly TRBD1 for D (5 bases). V was pared by 3 bases and J by 1 base, with 9 bases between. This CDR3 is built from 13 residues. Germline loops: CDR1 GTSNPN, CDR2 SVGIG (reference sequence).

The chain combines TRBV7-2 with TRBJ1-2; D remains ambiguous. V was clipped by 0 bases and J by 5 bases, with 25 bases between them. Germline V CDR1 and CDR2: SGHTA, FQGNSA. The CDR3 loop spans 19 amino acids. In DNA, the CDR3 is TGTGCCAGCAGCTTAGCCACAGCAGCAAACCGCGGGTCCTTTTATGGCTACACCTTC. It codes for CASSLATAANRGSFYGYTF.

V usage is TRBV6-1 and J usage is TRBJ2-3, with D tentatively TRBD1 (6 bases). Between the trimmed V and J ends, which lost 7 bases and 1 base, there was a span of 9 bases. From germline, CDR1 is MNHNS and CDR2 SASEGT. The CDR3 length is 13 residues. The CDR3 region has the DNA TGTGCCAGCAACAACAGGGGCACAGATACGCAGTATTTT. It is translated as CASNNRGTDTQYF.

Remarks on this clone: The same CDR3 can be traced to other DNA sequences in this sample. V is TRBV7-9 and J is TRBJ2-3, with TRBD1 identical over 7 bases. The CDR3 has 16 amino acids. With V trimmed by 4 bases and J by 0 bases, 7 bases remained unmatched. CDR1 and CDR2 (germline): SEHNR, FQNEAQ (reference sequence). The CDR3 sequence is CASSSLWTGSTDTQYF. The CDR3 nucleotides are TGTGCCAGCAGCTCCCTATGGACAGGTAGCACAGATACGCAGTATTTT.

The rearrangement joins TRBV11-1 to TRBJ2-7, with D maybe TRBD1 (6 bases). Trimming took 5 bases from V and 2 from J, leaving 7 bases between them. CDR3 length: 12 residues. Germline CDR1 SGHAT, CDR2 FQDESV (reference sequence). The CDR3 is CASSGDTYEQYV. In DNA, the CDR3 is TGTGCCAGCAGCGGGGACACCTACGAGCAGTACGTC.

V and J are TRBV29-1 and TRBJ2-7, with no clear D. Trimming cost V 2 bases and J 3 bases, with 5 bases left between them. Germline loops: CDR1 SQVTM, CDR2 ANQGSEA. The CDR3 totals 11 residues. The CDR3 DNA is TGCAGCGTTGAAAGCCTCTACGAGCAGTACTTC. It translates to CSVESLYEQYF.

V and J are TRBV5-1 and TRBJ2-5; 7 bases are shared with TRBD2. Germline CDR1 and CDR2: SGHRS and YFSETQ. The trim removed 0 bases at V and 4 bases at J, leaving 3 bases unmatched. This CDR3 has 14 residues. CDR3 in DNA: TGCGCCAGCAGCTTGGGTTGGGAGGGAGAGACCCAGTACTTC. This codes for CASSLGWEGETQYF.

The chain links TRBV11-3 to TRBJ2-3; D uncertain. V was shortened by 4 bases and J by 6 bases, with 14 bases between the two germline ends. The CDR3 extends over 14 amino acids. Germline CDR1 reads SGHNT; CDR2 reads YENEEA. CDR3 bases: TGTGCCAGCAGCTACTCCGACCGGCGGGATACGCAGTATTTT. Translating it yields CASSYSDRRDTQYF.

This clone was recorded once. The chain recombines TRBV29-1 with TRBJ2-3; D remains unclear. The CDR3 loop spans 11 amino acids. V lost 4 bases to trimming and J lost 6 bases, with 8 bases between them. Germline CDR1 and CDR2: SQVTM and ANQGSEA. The CDR3 loop reads CSVVPMDTQYF. CDR3 bases: TGCAGCGTTGTGCCCATGGATACGCAGTATTTT.

This chain links TRBV7-6 with TRBJ1-1; D gene unclear. The CDR3 is made up of 16 amino acids. Trimming pared 4 bases from V and 0 bases from J, leaving 15 bases between. Germline CDR1 reads SGHVS; CDR2 reads FNYEAQ. This CDR3 is CASSSGLGQLNTEAFF. The CDR3 DNA reads as TGTGCCAGCAGCTCCGGTTTAGGGCAGCTGAACACTGAAGCTTTCTTT.

Here the CDR3 DNA reads TGTGCCAGTAGTATTATGGGGATGGCTGTGGCCAAAAACATTCAGTACTTC. Translation: CASSIMGMAVAKNIQYF. The chain employs TRBV19 and TRBJ2-4; D call uncertain. The V and J ends lost 3 bases and 1 base respectively, with 16 bases between them. CDR3 size: 17 residues. Germline-derived CDR1 and CDR2 are LNHDA and SQIVND (reference sequence).

In DNA form, the CDR3 reads TGCGCCAGTACTTCAATCTCGGGGGGGGCTGAGACCCAGTACTTC. Protein product: CASTSISGGAETQYF. The chain links TRBV5-1 to TRBJ2-5, with TRBD2 identical over 8 bases. The V and J ends lost 8 bases and 5 bases, in that order; junction bases with no gene match: 14. CDR1 SGHRS and CDR2 YFSETQ come from the germline V gene. This CDR3 contains 15 residues.

This clone was picked up a small number of times. The V and J genes are TRBV5-1 and TRBJ1-1; D is uncertain. Per germline, CDR1 SGHRS and CDR2 YFSETQ. CDR3 length: 11 residues. Trimming pared 4 bases from V and 8 bases from J, leaving 9 bases between. This CDR3 is CASSLPGEAFF. The CDR3 region has the DNA TGCGCCAGCAGCCTGCCGGGAGAAGCTTTCTTT.

This clone was observed once. The rearrangement links TRBV7-3 to TRBJ2-1; no definite D call. This CDR3 region has 15 residues. Looked up from germline, CDR1 is SGHTA and CDR2 is FQGTGA. Trimming shortened V by 0 bases and J by 1 base, and 7 bases separated the two germline ends. The CDR3 sequence: CASSLTGISYNEQFF. CDR3 coding DNA: TGTGCCAGCAGCTTAACGGGTATATCCTACAATGAGCAGTTCTTC.